The rows below give T cell receptor beta chains drawn from one sample of a study of blood T cell repertoires in COVID-19. Produced via immunoSEQ multiplex PCR; TCRdb's table is partial and in-frame only. The data contain roughly 350,000 clones, 85% of them singletons. Specimen: peripheral blood. All receptors derive from a woman aged 18-29 years with acute or convalescent COVID-19. CDR3s include the opening cysteine and the closing phenylalanine or tryptophan. The order of the fields is V gene, clone size, D gene, J gene, CDR3 DNA, CDR3 protein. A D gene is named only where the DNA matches it firmly. Size tells how often a clone was seen (once, few, many) or the class of an expanded clone, and some rows leave it out.

v_call: TRBV7-9; clone_size: -; d_call: -; j_call: TRBJ1-5; cdr3_nt: TGTGCCAGCAGCAGAACAGGAATAAATCAGCCCCAGCATTTT; cdr3_aa: CASSRTGINQPQHF
v_call: TRBV7-9; clone_size: -; d_call: -; j_call: TRBJ2-7; cdr3_nt: TGTGCCAGCAGCTTCCATGAGGCCAGGGGATACGAGCAGTACTTC; cdr3_aa: CASSFHEARGYEQYF
v_call: TRBV5-6; clone_size: once; d_call: TRBD2; j_call: TRBJ2-2; cdr3_nt: TGTGCCAGCAGCCTTACACTAGCGGACACCGGGGAGCTGTTTTTT; cdr3_aa: CASSLTLADTGELFF
v_call: TRBV5-4; clone_size: -; d_call: TRBD1; j_call: TRBJ2-7; cdr3_nt: TGTGCCAGCAGCTACGGGACAGAGCTTTACGAGCAGTACTTC; cdr3_aa: CASSYGTELYEQYF
v_call: TRBV5-1; clone_size: -; d_call: -; j_call: TRBJ1-3; cdr3_nt: TGCGCCAGCAGCTTGGTCCCGGTTGAGGACATCTCTGGAAACACCATATATTTT; cdr3_aa: CASSLVPVEDISGNTIYF
v_call: TRBV21-1; clone_size: -; d_call: -; j_call: TRBJ1-4; cdr3_nt: TGTGCCAGCAGACCGACAGGGTTTGAAAAACTGTTTTTT; cdr3_aa: CASRPTGFEKLFF
v_call: TRBV4-1; clone_size: -; d_call: TRBD1; j_call: TRBJ1-2; cdr3_nt: TGCGCCAGCAGCAAACTGACAGGGAGTGGCTATGGCTACACCTTC; cdr3_aa: CASSKLTGSGYGYTF
v_call: TRBV7-2; clone_size: -; d_call: TRBD2; j_call: TRBJ2-1; cdr3_nt: TGTGCCAGCAGCTCCACTAGCGGTCCTTCCAATGAGCAGTTCTTC; cdr3_aa: CASSSTSGPSNEQFF
v_call: TRBV7-6; clone_size: -; d_call: -; j_call: TRBJ2-5; cdr3_nt: TGTGCCAGCAGCTTAGCGGCAGGTCAAGAGACCCAGTACTTC; cdr3_aa: CASSLAAGQETQYF
v_call: TRBV6-5; clone_size: -; d_call: -; j_call: TRBJ1-2; cdr3_nt: TGTGCCAGCAGGACAGATGGCTACACCTTC; cdr3_aa: CASRTDGYTF
v_call: TRBV7-8; clone_size: -; d_call: TRBD1; j_call: TRBJ1-5; cdr3_nt: TGTGCCAGCAGCCGGGACAGGGGGAGGCAGCCCCAGCATTTT; cdr3_aa: CASSRDRGRQPQHF
v_call: TRBV10-3; clone_size: once; d_call: -; j_call: TRBJ2-4; cdr3_nt: TGTGCCATCAGTGAGTCAGACATCACCTTAGCCAAAAACATTCAGTACTTC; cdr3_aa: CAISESDITLAKNIQYF
v_call: TRBV12-5; clone_size: -; d_call: TRBD1; j_call: TRBJ1-1; cdr3_nt: TGTGCTAGTGGTTTACACCGGGACAGGGGGCGTTGGAACACTGAAGCTTTCTTT; cdr3_aa: CASGLHRDRGRWNTEAFF
v_call: TRBV11-1; clone_size: -; d_call: -; j_call: TRBJ1-1; cdr3_nt: TGTGCCAGCAGCCAAGCTGTCAACACTGAAGCTTTCTTT; cdr3_aa: CASSQAVNTEAFF
v_call: TRBV24-1; clone_size: -; d_call: -; j_call: TRBJ1-1; cdr3_nt: TGTGCCACCAGTGACTCCGGGGGGGTGAACACTGAAGCTTTCTTT; cdr3_aa: CATSDSGGVNTEAFF
v_call: TRBV7-3; clone_size: -; d_call: TRBD1; j_call: TRBJ1-1; cdr3_nt: TGTGCCAGCAGCTTACGTGGACAGGGGGGCACTGAAGCTTTCTTT; cdr3_aa: CASSLRGQGGTEAFF